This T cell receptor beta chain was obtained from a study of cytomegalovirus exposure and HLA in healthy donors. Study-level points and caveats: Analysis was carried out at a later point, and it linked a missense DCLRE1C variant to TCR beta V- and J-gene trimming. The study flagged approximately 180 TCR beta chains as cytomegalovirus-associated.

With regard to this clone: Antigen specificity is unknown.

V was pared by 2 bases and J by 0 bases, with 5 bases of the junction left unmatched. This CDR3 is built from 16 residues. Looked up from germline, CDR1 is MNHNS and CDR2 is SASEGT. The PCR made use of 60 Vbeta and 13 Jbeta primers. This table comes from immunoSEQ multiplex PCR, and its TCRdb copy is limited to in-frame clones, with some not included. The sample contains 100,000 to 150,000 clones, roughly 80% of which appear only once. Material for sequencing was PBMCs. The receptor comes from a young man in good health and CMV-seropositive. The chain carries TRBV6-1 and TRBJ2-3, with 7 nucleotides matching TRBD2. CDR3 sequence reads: CASSEMSGVSTDTQYF. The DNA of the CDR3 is TGTGCCAGCAGTGAAATGAGCGGGGTTAGCACAGATACGCAGTATTTT.